The 28 T cell receptor beta chains presented below share a single source sample, sequenced in a study of neurological immune-mediated disorders. Noted time point: longitudinal time-point 1 (baseline). Each CDR3 protein is one row after TCRdb ran MiXCR on the 5' RACE reads. The table has around 60,000 distinct CDR3 sequences, around 10% seen once. The sample consisted of PBMCs. These receptors all stem from a male donor with HTLV-1-associated myelopathy (HAM/TSP).

This clonotype was detected ten times or more. The rearrangement uses TRBV7-6 and TRBJ2-7, with 9 bases lining up with TRBD1. With V trimmed by 5 bases and J by 6 bases, 26 bases remained unmatched. Germline V gene data show CDR1 as SGHVS and CDR2 as FNYEAQ. The CDR3 is 20 residues long. The CDR3 region has the DNA TGTGCCAGCAGCCATAAGGGTGGGGGACAGGGACCACCCGGACCTTGCGAGCAGTACTTC. Its protein is CASSHKGGGQGPPGPCEQYF.

Ten or more counts support this clonotype. The chain combines TRBV24-1 with TRBJ2-3; D call uncertain. V lost 1 base to trimming and J lost 2 bases, with 3 bases between them. The CDR3 is 13 amino acids. Germline loops: CDR1 KGHDR, CDR2 SFDVKD. CDR3 DNA: TGTGCCACCAGTGATTTCCCCACAGATACGCAGTATTTT. It yields the protein CATSDFPTDTQYF.

This clonotype was seen repeatedly, ten times or more. V gene TRBV7-2 combines with J gene TRBJ2-5; 15 bases fit TRBD2. V shed 3 bases and J 2 bases; nucleotides not matched to a gene: 1. The CDR3 totals 16 residues. Per germline, CDR1 SGHTA and CDR2 FQGNSA. The CDR3 is CASSLGTSGGQETQYF. Here the CDR3 DNA reads TGTGCCAGCAGCTTGGGGACTAGCGGGGGGCAAGAGACCCAGTACTTC.

This clonotype has a count of ten or more. The chain is built from TRBV6-2 or TRBV6-3 and TRBJ1-5, with D maybe TRBD1 (5 bases). Germline V gives CDR1 MNHEY, CDR2 SVGEGT. The CDR3 extends over 16 amino acids. V was cut by 6 bases and J by 6 bases, with 21 bases left in between. CDR3 bases: TGTGCCAGCAGCCAAACGGGACTCCGGACGGTTCAGCCCCAGCATTTT. Residues: CASSQTGLRTVQPQHF.

In this sample, this clonotype turned up many times. The V gene is TRBV12-3 or TRBV12-4, the J gene TRBJ1-5; D call uncertain. V was trimmed by 11 bases and J by 7 bases, leaving 18 bases between them. The CDR3 sequence is 13 residues long. The CDR3 here is CASGFRSSQPQHF. CDR3 bases: TGTGCCTCTGGGTTCCGTTCTTCCCAGCCCCAGCATTTT.

This clonotype appeared many times. The chain recombines TRBV19 with TRBJ2-1; 7 bases are shared with TRBD1. Trimming removed 6 bases from V and 3 bases from J; junction bases left unmatched: 8. Germline V CDR1 and CDR2: LNHDA, SQIVND (reference sequence). CDR3 length equals 15 residues. The CDR3 nucleotides read TGTGCCAGTAGGGAAACAGGGGTGATCTACAATGAGCAGTTCTTC. Its protein product is CASRETGVIYNEQFF. Together with reference TRBV19 and TRBJ2-1, the CDR3 gives the full variable domain: DGGITQSPKYLFRKEGQNVTLSCEQNLNHDAMYWYRQDPGQGLRLIYYSQIVNDFQKGDIAEGYSVSREKKESFPLTVTSAQKNPTAFYLCASRETGVIYNEQFFGPGTRLTVL.

This clonotype was detected ten times or more. The CDR3, as DNA: TGCAGCGCTGCCCGGGGCACTGTAGACGAGCAGTACTTC. As protein: CSAARGTVDEQYF. J is TRBJ2-7 and V is TRBV29-1; the D gene could be TRBD1 or TRBD2 (5 bases each). From germline, CDR1 is SQVTM and CDR2 ANQGSEA. This CDR3 is 13 amino acids long. V gave up 7 bases and J gave up 5 bases, with 18 bases separating them.

This clonotype was counted many times. V usage is TRBV5-1 and J usage is TRBJ1-1; D might be TRBD1 (5 bases). Per germline, CDR1 SGHRS and CDR2 YFSETQ. Trimming removed 4 bases from V and 1 base from J, with 14 bases in between. The CDR3 extends over 15 amino acids. This CDR3 reads CASSAGGHKNTEAFF. Written as DNA, the CDR3 is TGCGCCAGCAGCGCAGGTGGACACAAGAACACTGAAGCTTTCTTT.

The sample holds many counts of this clonotype. The CDR3 is CASSYQPRDTGELFF. CDR3 sequence (DNA): TGTGCCAGCAGTTATCAACCCAGGGACACCGGGGAGCTGTTTTTT. The chain recombines TRBV6-5 with TRBJ2-2, with a tentative D call TRBD1 (5 bases). CDR3 size: 15 residues. Between the trimmed V and J ends, which lost 3 bases and 3 bases, there was a span of 11 bases. Looked up from germline, CDR1 is MNHEY and CDR2 is SVGAGI.

This clonotype was observed at least ten times. The chain combines TRBV20-1 with TRBJ2-2; D may correspond to TRBD1 or TRBD2 (5 bases each). Germline assignment: CDR1 DFQATT and CDR2 SNEGSKA (reference sequence). Trimming took off 5 bases at V and 5 bases at J, with 12 bases between the two ends. This CDR3 comprises 13 residues. In DNA form, the CDR3 reads TGCAGTGCTGCCGGGACCACGACCGGGGAGCTGTTTTTT. Its translation is CSAAGTTTGELFF.

This clonotype showed up many times. This chain connects TRBV27 to TRBJ1-2; a possible D gene is TRBD1 (5 bases). The CDR3 runs to 14 residues. Germline CDR1 and CDR2: MNHEY and SMNVEV (reference sequence). Trimming shortened V by 2 bases and J by 2 bases, and 9 bases separated the two germline ends. In DNA, the CDR3 is TGTGCCAGCAGTTTAAATAGACAGAACTATGGCTACACCTTC. Amino acid sequence: CASSLNRQNYGYTF.

This clonotype was seen many times. The V gene is TRBV20-1, the J gene TRBJ1-2; the D gene is possibly TRBD1 (6 bases). Per the germline V gene, CDR1 is DFQATT and CDR2 is SNEGSKA (reference sequence). The CDR3 runs 12 residues. The V end lost 7 bases, the J end lost 6 bases, and 15 bases lay between the germline ends. In DNA form, the CDR3 reads TGCAGTGTTTTCAGGGGAGGTGATGGCTACACCTTC. It encodes CSVFRGGDGYTF.

This clonotype came up many times. The CDR3 reads CASSQGQSYNSPLHF. The CDR3 DNA reads TGCGCCAGCAGCCAGGGACAGTCCTATAATTCACCCCTCCACTTT. The gene calls are TRBV5-1 and TRBJ1-6, with TRBD1 matching 7 bases. V gave up 4 bases and J gave up 1 base; unmatched junction bases: 2. The germline CDR1 and CDR2 sequences are SGHRS and YFSETQ. The CDR3 is 15 amino acids.

This clonotype was seen many times. The gene calls are TRBV6-6 and TRBJ2-1, with D possibly TRBD2 on 5 matching bases. V gave up 6 bases and J gave up 4 bases, with 7 bases separating them. Germline loops: CDR1 MNHNY, CDR2 SVGAGI (reference sequence). This CDR3 contains 12 residues. Here the CDR3 DNA reads TGTGCCAGCAGCGCGGGTTACAATGAGCAGTTCTTC. Amino acid sequence: CASSAGYNEQFF.

In regard to this clonotype: A much larger clone differs from this one at a single base, so this may be a read error. The chain recombines TRBV6-1 with TRBJ1-5, with D perhaps TRBD1 (6 bases). Germline CDR1 reads MNHNS; CDR2 reads SASEGT. This CDR3 contains 14 residues. The CDR3 is CVSRHRVGNQPQHF. CDR3 nucleotide sequence: TGTGTCAGCAGACACAGGGTCGGGAATCAGCCCCAGCATTTT.

This clonotype was counted at least ten times. The J gene is TRBJ2-7, the V gene TRBV15; D is undetermined. Germline V CDR1 and CDR2: LNHNV, YYDKDF (reference sequence). The CDR3 totals 13 residues. V dropped 0 bases and J dropped 6 bases, with 9 bases sitting between them. The CDR3 region is CATSREGYSEQYF. CDR3 nucleotide sequence: TGTGCCACCAGCAGAGAGGGGTACTCCGAGCAGTACTTC.

This clonotype was counted at least ten times. Written as DNA, the CDR3 is TGCGCCAGCAGCTTGATTAGATCGCCTGACACTGAAGCTTTCTTT. Translated, it gives CASSLIRSPDTEAFF. J is TRBJ1-1 and V is TRBV5-1, with D hard to call. V dropped 1 base and J dropped 3 bases, with 13 bases sitting between them. The CDR3 totals 15 residues. The germline gives CDR1 SGHRS, CDR2 YFSETQ.

Worth noting for this clonotype: The junction does not match germline at one end; this may be a read error. The chain employs TRBV7-2 and TRBJ2-5, with D possibly being TRBD1 (6 bases). Germline V gene sequence: CDR1 SGHTA, CDR2 FQGNSA. The CDR3 spans 16 residues. CDR3 residues: CASSLSTNMGAETKYF. The CDR3 region has the DNA TGTGCCAGCAGCTTATCTACTAACATGGGGGCGGAGACCAAGTACTTC.

This clonotype was detected ten times or more. The chain recombines TRBV27 with TRBJ1-6; D possibly corresponds to TRBD1 (6 bases). Per the germline V gene, CDR1 is MNHEY and CDR2 is SMNVEV (reference sequence). This CDR3 is 17 amino acids long. V was cut by 7 bases and J by 9 bases, with 25 bases left in between. The DNA of the CDR3 is TGTGCCAGCATTGCTGTATCAAGGGGGGAGATTGGTTCACCCCTCCACTTT. Translated: CASIAVSRGEIGSPLHF.

At least ten counts were recorded for this clonotype. The rearrangement joins TRBV10-3 to TRBJ1-5; 10 bases align to TRBD1. CDR1 ENHRY and CDR2 SYGVKD come from the germline V gene. Trimming removed 4 bases from V and 5 bases from J; junction bases left unmatched: 5. The CDR3 is 15 residues long. Written as DNA, the CDR3 is TGTGCCATCAGTGCAGGACAGGGGGTTGATCAGCCCCAGCATTTT. Translating gives CAISAGQGVDQPQHF.

This clonotype came up many times. The rearrangement links TRBV5-6 to TRBJ1-2; unclear D gene. CDR1 SGHDT and CDR2 YYEEEE come from the germline V gene. The CDR3 totals 13 residues. V was cut by 4 bases and J by 0 bases, with 7 bases left in between. The CDR3 nucleotides are TGTGCCAGCAGCCCGGCGACTAACTATGGCTACACCTTC. Translation gives CASSPATNYGYTF. Drawing the rest from reference TRBV5-6 and TRBJ1-2, the complete variable domain is DAGVTQSPTHLIKTRGQQVTLRCSPKSGHDTVSWYQQALGQGPQFIFQYYEEEERQRGNFPDRFSGHQFPNYSSELNVNALLLGDSALYLCASSPATNYGYTFGSGTRLTVV.

The sample holds many counts of this clonotype. This chain uses TRBV4-2 with TRBJ1-6; D unclear. The CDR3 contains 14 residues. The germline V gene has CDR1 LGHNA and CDR2 YNFKEQ. The V and J ends lost 0 bases and 9 bases respectively, with 9 bases between them. CDR3 sequence: CASSQDLGSSPLHF. Here the CDR3 DNA reads TGTGCCAGCAGCCAAGATCTCGGGTCTTCACCCCTCCACTTT.

Ten or more counts support this clonotype. The rearrangement joins TRBV20-1 to TRBJ1-2, with 8 bases that match TRBD1. Germline V lookup: CDR1 DFQATT, CDR2 SNEGSKA (reference sequence). The CDR3 sequence is 13 residues long. The junction had 7 bases not matched to a gene; V was cut back by 5 bases and J by 5 bases. This CDR3 is CSASRTGFYGYTF. Here the CDR3 DNA reads TGCAGTGCTTCACGGACAGGGTTTTATGGCTACACCTTC.

The sample holds a few counts of this clonotype. A much larger clone differs from this one at a single base, so this may be a read error. The chain uses TRBV20-1 and TRBJ1-2; maybe TRBD1 (6 bases). The germline CDR1 and CDR2 sequences are DFQATT and SNEGSKA (reference sequence). The CDR3 sequence is 16 residues long. V was trimmed by 2 bases and J by 3 bases, leaving 19 bases between them. CDR3: CSARIVVTGNDYGYTF. CDR3 coding DNA: TGCAGTGCTAGAATTGTCGTGACAGGAAATGACTATGGCTACACCTTC.

Ten or more counts support this clonotype. The rearrangement joins TRBV6-5 to TRBJ1-1; D gene uncertain. The V and J ends lost 4 bases and 1 base respectively, with 1 base between them. The CDR3 sequence is 11 residues long. The germline CDR1 and CDR2 sequences are MNHEY and SVGAGI. This CDR3 is CASSWNTEAFF. CDR3 nucleotide sequence: TGTGCCAGCAGTTGGAACACTGAAGCTTTCTTT.

This clonotype was found many times. CDR3 loop: CASTQGGAVGVETQYF. DNA of the CDR3: TGCGCCAGCACCCAAGGGGGGGCCGTCGGTGTAGAGACCCAGTACTTC. The rearrangement links TRBV5-1 to TRBJ2-5; D is possibly TRBD2 (7 bases). This CDR3 has 16 residues. Trimming took off 6 bases at V and 4 bases at J, with 22 bases between the two ends. CDR1 and CDR2 (germline): SGHRS, YFSETQ.

This clonotype was recorded at least ten times. The chain has TRBV20-1 and TRBJ2-5; D perhaps matches TRBD2 (5 bases). V gave up 5 bases and J gave up 5 bases, with 12 bases separating them. Germline CDR1 reads DFQATT; CDR2 reads SNEGSKA (reference sequence). This CDR3 region has 12 residues. The CDR3 DNA is TGCAGTGCTCCGGCCGGCGGGGAGACCCAGTACTTC. Protein: CSAPAGGETQYF.

This clonotype was seen at least ten times. V gene TRBV18 combines with J gene TRBJ1-1; D remains ambiguous. CDR1 and CDR2 (germline): KGHSH, LQKENI. This CDR3 has 12 amino acids. V dropped 5 bases and J dropped 0 bases, with 4 bases sitting between them. CDR3 nucleotide sequence: TGTGCCAGCTCAAATCTGAACACTGAAGCTTTCTTT. This encodes CASSNLNTEAFF.